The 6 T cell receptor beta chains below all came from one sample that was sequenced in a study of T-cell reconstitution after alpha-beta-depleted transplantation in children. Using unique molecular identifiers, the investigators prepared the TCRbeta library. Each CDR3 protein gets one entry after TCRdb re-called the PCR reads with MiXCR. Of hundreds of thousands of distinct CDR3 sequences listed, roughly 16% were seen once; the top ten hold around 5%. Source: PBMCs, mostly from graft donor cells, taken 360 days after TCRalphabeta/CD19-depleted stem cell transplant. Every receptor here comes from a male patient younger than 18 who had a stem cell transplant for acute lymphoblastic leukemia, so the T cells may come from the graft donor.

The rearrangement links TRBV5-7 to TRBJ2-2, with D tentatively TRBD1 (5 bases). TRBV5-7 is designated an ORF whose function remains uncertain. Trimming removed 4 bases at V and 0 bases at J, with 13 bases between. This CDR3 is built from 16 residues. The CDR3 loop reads CASSLGHKTNTGELFF. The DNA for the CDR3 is TGTGCCAGCAGCCTCGGACACAAAACGAACACCGGGGAGCTGTTTTTT.

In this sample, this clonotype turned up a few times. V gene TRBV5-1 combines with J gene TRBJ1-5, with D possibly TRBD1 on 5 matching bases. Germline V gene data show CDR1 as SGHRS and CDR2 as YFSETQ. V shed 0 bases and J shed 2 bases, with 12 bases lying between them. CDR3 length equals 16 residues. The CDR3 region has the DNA TGCGCCAGCAGCTTGGCGGGAACAGGAGGCAATCAGCCCCAGCATTTT. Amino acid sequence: CASSLAGTGGNQPQHF.

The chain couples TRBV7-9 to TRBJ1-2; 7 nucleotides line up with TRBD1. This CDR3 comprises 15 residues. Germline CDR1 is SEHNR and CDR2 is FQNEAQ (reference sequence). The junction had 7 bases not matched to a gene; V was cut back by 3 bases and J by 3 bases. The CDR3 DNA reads TGTGCCAGCAGCTTCCGGGCCAGGGGGGACTATGGCTACACCTTC. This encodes CASSFRARGDYGYTF. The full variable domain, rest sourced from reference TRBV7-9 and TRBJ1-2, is DTGVSQNPRHKITKRGQNVTFRCDPISEHNRLYWYRQTLGQGPEFLTYFQNEAQLEKSRLLSDRFSAERPKGSFSTLEIQRTEQGDSAMYLCASSFRARGDYGYTFGSGTRLTVV.

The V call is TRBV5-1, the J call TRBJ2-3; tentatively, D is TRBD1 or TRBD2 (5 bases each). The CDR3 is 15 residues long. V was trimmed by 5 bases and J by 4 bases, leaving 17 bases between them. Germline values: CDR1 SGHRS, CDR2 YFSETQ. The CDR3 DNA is TGCGCCAGCAGGGGGGATTGGGCCGACCCAGATACGCAGTATTTT. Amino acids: CASRGDWADPDTQYF.

CDR3 sequence: CASSSGNYEQYF. CDR3 coding DNA: TGTGCCAGCAGTTCGGGTAACTACGAGCAGTACTTC. The J gene is TRBJ2-7, the V gene TRBV25-1, with D uncertain. The germline gives CDR1 MGHDK, CDR2 SYGVNS. The V and J ends lost 5 bases and 3 bases respectively, with 8 bases between them. CDR3 length equals 12 residues.

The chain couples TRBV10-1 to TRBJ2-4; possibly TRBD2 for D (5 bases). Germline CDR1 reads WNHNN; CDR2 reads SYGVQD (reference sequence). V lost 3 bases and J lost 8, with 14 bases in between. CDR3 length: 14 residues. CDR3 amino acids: CASSEQALGDIQYF. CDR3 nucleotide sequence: TGCGCCAGCAGTGAACAAGCCCTCGGGGACATTCAGTACTTC.